The source of this TCR beta chain is a study of T cell responses to AZD1222 COVID-19 vaccine. Sequencing was performed with immunoSEQ multiplex PCR; in TCRdb, only in-frame clones are kept and a portion is missing. Of roughly 190,000 clones in the sample, approximately 91% are singletons; the top ten hold around 3.7%. Study conclusions and caveats: Repertoire sampling occurred only after the peak T cell response.

This CDR3 comprises 14 residues. V lost 7 bases and J lost 4; bases outside the gene matches: 8. Germline V gene lookup returns CDR1 SGHRS and CDR2 YFSETQ. A single count supports this clone. Its antigen remains unidentified. The input for sequencing was peripheral blood, taken 28 days after the second AZD1222 dose. The TCR comes from an adult who received the AZD1222 COVID-19 vaccine. V and J are TRBV5-1 and TRBJ1-1, with 9 bases aligning to TRBD1. The CDR3 reads CASGKTGGITEAFF. CDR3 DNA sequence: TGCGCCAGCGGCAAAACAGGGGGCATCACTGAAGCTTTCTTT. Using reference TRBV5-1 and TRBJ1-1 for the parts outside the CDR3, the full variable domain is KAGVTQTPRYLIKTRGQQVTLSCSPISGHRSVSWYQQTPGQGLQFLFEYFSETQRNKGNFPGRFSGRQFSNSRSEMNVSTLELGDSALYLCASGKTGGITEAFFGQGTRLTVV.